The present T cell receptor (beta chain) was sequenced within a study of regulatory T cells in long-lasting Graves disease. Findings and limits, study-wide: Persistent disease preferred TRBV28, TRBJ1-2 and TRBJ2-5.

Time point of the sample: persistent/refractory GD, antithyroid drugs over 5 years with positive TRAb. The TCR library was made from RNA extracted from PBMCs. The V and J ends lost 1 base and 5 bases, in that order; junction bases with no gene match: 6. Germline V lookup: CDR1 MDHEN, CDR2 SYDVKM. There are 16 residues in the CDR3. Sequencing libraries for TCR beta were prepared with iRepertoire HTBI primers and Arm-PCR of CDR3 regions. TCRdb reprocessed the multiplex PCR reads with MiXCR, giving one entry per CDR3 protein. Of 400,000 or so distinct CDR3 sequences detected, about a fifth appear once; the ten largest clones hold roughly 20%. This clonotype was counted ten times or more. What it recognizes is unknown.

V and J are TRBV28 and TRBJ2-5; 11 bases align to TRBD2. This specimen consisted of peripheral blood mononuclear cells (PBMCs), obtained when the disease was refractory, from a patient treated with antithyroid drugs. The receptor comes from a female donor with Graves disease. Here the CDR3 DNA reads TGTGCCAGCAGTTTATTACTAGCGGGAGATAAGGAGACCCAGTACTTC. Its translation is CASSLLLAGDKETQYF.